This T cell receptor (beta chain) was found in a study of blood T cell repertoires in COVID-19. Across the study: Material from acute and convalescent COVID-19 was sourced from the United States, Italy and Spain. From T cells, B-cell-depleted T cells, or PBMCs came the material, which was cDNA or gDNA.

Participants were aged about 18 to 90 years, lived in roughly 25 US areas, and enrolled virtually. As processed by the authors: Researchers report that nucleated cell counts were estimated from reference gene primer amplification. Some clones are missing from TCRdb's copy, which holds only in-frame ones; the method was immunoSEQ multiplex PCR. For V, J and clone size, that table is used; D and trimming come from the DNA. This repertoire shows 200,000 to 250,000 clones, 85% found once; its top ten account for roughly a sixth. The CDR3 has 14 residues. V was pared by 5 bases and J by 0 bases, with 11 bases between. CDR1 SGHTA and CDR2 FQGTGA come from the germline V gene.

V is TRBV7-3 and J is TRBJ2-7; the D gene is possibly TRBD1 (5 bases). This clonotype was sampled from a man aged 35-49 years who had recovered from COVID-19. The sample consisted of PBMCs or T cells enriched from blood (not recorded which). CDR3 in DNA: TGTGCCAGCAGCCCCTCAGGGTTCTCCTACGAGCAGTACTTC. It encodes CASSPSGFSYEQYF.